This T cell receptor (beta chain) was identified during a study of T-cell reconstitution after alpha-beta-depleted transplantation in children. Findings of the study overall: Diversity and T-cell counts at one year after transplant derived mostly from new T cells. The study traced high day-60 TCRbeta diversity in some patients to surviving recipient T cells and thymic progenitors. About two months after transplant, alpha-beta T cells reportedly came from several hundred expanded graft clones.

Molecular barcoding with unique molecular identifiers was used for the TCRbeta library. A single record per CDR3 protein comes from TCRdb applying MiXCR to the PCR reads. The data hold 450,000 to 550,000 distinct CDR3 sequences, with approximately 10% observed a single time. Trimming pared 0 bases from V and 3 bases from J, leaving 10 bases between. The CDR3 runs to 14 residues. Germline V gene data show CDR1 as SGHRS and CDR2 as YFSETQ. This clonotype turned up a few times. Antigen: not known. The receptor's source is a female patient aged 2-9 years who had a stem cell transplant for aplastic anemia, so the T cells may come from the graft donor. The sequencing used PBMCs, mostly from graft donor cells, collected 180 days after TCRalphabeta/CD19-depleted stem cell transplant. The chain combines TRBV5-1 with TRBJ2-7; D remains unclear. The CDR3 DNA is TGCGCCAGCAGCTTGGCCGGCGGCCACTACGAGCAGTACGTC. This sequence encodes CASSLAGGHYEQYV.